Listed below are T cell receptor beta chains from one sample, sequenced in a study of blood T cells in healthy people across ages. From the 5' RACE reads, TCRdb called clonotypes with MiXCR, one entry per CDR3 protein. The top ten clones hold roughly 34% of a sample with some 640,000 distinct CDR3 sequences, 49% of them seen once. The sample was blood. The receptors shown here come from an older woman in good health. Both conserved end residues are part of each CDR3. The order of the fields is J gene, V gene, clone size, D gene, CDR3 protein, CDR3 DNA. D genes are given only for firm matches. The listing skips clone size in some rows; elsewhere it reads once, few, many or a size class.

TRBJ1-2,TRBV24-1,NA,NA,CATSRGPGYGYTF,TGTGCCACCAGCCGGGGTCCTGGCTATGGCTACACCTTC
TRBJ2-1,TRBV27,NA,TRBD2,CASATSGGYNEQFF,TGTGCCAGTGCGACTAGCGGTGGGTACAATGAGCAGTTCTTC
TRBJ2-5,TRBV12-3/TRBV12-4,NA,NA,CASSLAGGEQETQYF,TGTGCCAGCAGTTTAGCGGGCGGGGAACAAGAGACCCAGTACTTC
TRBJ1-3,TRBV11-3,NA,TRBD1,CASSFPSGTGEAPGNTIYF,TGTGCCAGCAGCTTTCCTTCCGGGACAGGGGAGGCTCCCGGAAACACCATATATTTT
TRBJ1-2,TRBV10-3,NA,NA,CATRLAGITGGYTF,TGTGCCACCAGGTTGGCAGGGATAACAGGTGGCTACACCTTC
TRBJ2-7,TRBV10-3,many,NA,CAISEGSYGEQYF,TGTGCCATCAGTGAGGGCAGCTATGGCGAGCAGTACTTC
TRBJ1-4,TRBV6-6,NA,NA,CASSYTGSTATNEKLFF,TGTGCCAGCAGTTATACAGGCAGCACGGCAACTAATGAAAAACTGTTTTTT
TRBJ2-1,TRBV11-2,NA,TRBD2,CASSPGRGTLGNEQFF,TGTGCCAGCAGCCCGGGGAGGGGTACTCTTGGCAATGAGCAGTTCTTC
TRBJ2-7,TRBV3-1,NA,TRBD2,CASSHVSGTSGTEQYF,TGTGCCAGCAGCCATGTTTCCGGGACTAGCGGGACCGAGCAGTACTTC
TRBJ2-2,TRBV20-1,NA,TRBD2,CSAAGTTNTGELFF,TGCAGTGCCGCCGGGACTACGAACACCGGGGAGCTGTTTTTT
TRBJ2-1,TRBV11-1,few,NA,CASSSVYNEQFF,TGTGCCAGCAGCTCAGTATACAATGAGCAGTTCTTC
TRBJ2-7,TRBV6-5,few,TRBD1,CASRTGTGGTYEQYF,TGTGCCAGCAGAACGGGGACAGGGGGAACCTACGAGCAGTACTTC
TRBJ2-7,TRBV27,NA,NA,CASSPSQASYEQYF,TGTGCCAGCAGTCCCAGCCAGGCCTCCTACGAGCAGTACTTC
TRBJ1-5,TRBV20-1,NA,NA,CSAPAPIGSNQPQHF,TGCAGTGCCCCCGCACCGATAGGCAGCAATCAGCCCCAGCATTTT
TRBJ2-7,TRBV27,NA,TRBD1,CASIPQGRGSYEQYF,TGTGCCAGCATCCCACAGGGGCGAGGGTCATACGAGCAGTACTTC
TRBJ1-2,TRBV7-8,NA,NA,CASSLGGESYGYTF,TGTGCCAGCAGCTTAGGGGGCGAGTCATATGGCTACACCTTC
TRBJ1-2,TRBV3-1,NA,NA,CASSQDPGGYGYTF,TGTGCCAGCAGCCAAGATCCAGGAGGCTATGGCTACACCTTC
TRBJ2-3,TRBV12-3/TRBV12-4,NA,NA,CASSLGPGADTQYF,TGTGCCAGCAGCCTGGGACCGGGGGCAGATACGCAGTATTTT
TRBJ2-7,TRBV11-2,NA,TRBD2,CASSLASGIRYEQYF,TGTGCCAGCAGCTTAGCTAGCGGGATTCGGTACGAGCAGTACTTC
TRBJ2-1,TRBV27,NA,NA,CASSPASLRKQFF,TGTGCCAGCAGTCCAGCCTCTTTGCGGAAACAGTTCTTC
TRBJ1-2,TRBV20-1,NA,NA,CSALGGYGYTF,TGCAGTGCCCTCGGGGGCTATGGCTACACCTTC
TRBJ2-5,TRBV3-1,few,NA,CASSQDVGGTQYF,TGTGCCAGCAGCCAAGATGTTGGAGGGACCCAGTACTTC
TRBJ2-5,TRBV30,NA,NA,CAWSGIAIEQYF,TGTGCCTGGAGTGGGATAGCCATTGAGCAGTACTTC
TRBJ2-5,TRBV20-1,NA,NA,CSAEAQETQYF,TGCAGTGCTGAAGCTCAAGAGACCCAGTACTTC
TRBJ2-1,TRBV11-1,few,TRBD2,CASSLVSSGSNEQFF,TGTGCCAGCAGCTTAGTCTCTAGCGGGAGCAATGAGCAGTTCTTC
TRBJ1-6,TRBV5-6,NA,NA,CASSPRRTSLAAALHF,TGTGCCAGCAGCCCCAGAAGGACCTCTTTGGCCGCGGCCCTCCACTTT
TRBJ1-4,TRBV7-9,NA,NA,CASSPEKLFF,TGTGCCAGCAGCCCTGAAAAACTGTTTTTT
TRBJ2-5,TRBV20-1,NA,NA,CSAESGETQYF,TGCAGTGCCGAGAGTGGGGAGACCCAGTACTTC
TRBJ1-2,TRBV7-2,few,NA,CASSLAGVANYGYTF,TGTGCCAGCAGCTTAGCGGGGGTCGCTAACTATGGCTACACCTTC
TRBJ1-6,TRBV25-1,few,TRBD1,CASTSGGRLNSPLHF,TGTGCCAGCACTTCAGGGGGACGCCTAAATTCACCCCTCCACTTT